This paragraph reports one TCR beta chain. The sample comes from a study of blood T cell repertoires in COVID-19. As for the study in general: There were acute and convalescent COVID-19 samples, and they came from the United States, Italy and Spain. PBMCs, B-cell-depleted T cells, or T cells were the source of the cDNA or gDNA that made up the material.

Authors' data handling: Nucleated cell number was recorded as an estimate derived from reference gene primer amplification. Clones were sequenced by immunoSEQ multiplex PCR, and TCRdb holds only the in-frame ones, with some missing. V and J calls and clone size come straight from that table; D and trimming were deduced from the DNA. This table holds about 70,000 clones, roughly 77% found once. After removal of 6 bases from V and 10 bases from J, the junction contained 4 bases not matched to a gene. Germline CDR1 reads KGHSH; CDR2 reads LQKENI. CDR3 size: 11 residues. The sequenced material came from peripheral blood. This TCR was sampled from a woman in her 70s with acute or convalescent COVID-19. The V and J genes are TRBV18 and TRBJ1-1; 8 bases are shared with TRBD1. CDR3 in amino acids: CASSSGTGAFF. CDR3 coding DNA: TGTGCCAGCTCGTCCGGGACAGGAGCTTTCTTT.